The table lists the clone carrying this T cell receptor beta chain with many counts. As yet, its antigen is unknown. This record belongs to a study of neurological immune-mediated disorders. The cDNA was synthesized by means of template-switch 5'RACE, which was carried out with 10-nucleotide random UMIs. MiXCR, run by TCRdb on the 5' RACE reads, gives a single entry per CDR3 protein. The sample records roughly 100,000 distinct CDR3 sequences, less than 14% being singletons. Broader study findings: The greatest degree of TCR clonal expansion was observed in HTLV-1-associated myelopathy, with the lowest in multiple sclerosis, below that of healthy controls.

The CDR3 consists of 17 residues. CDR1 is LGHNA and CDR2 is YNFKEQ in the germline V gene. V gave up 1 base and J gave up 0 bases; unmatched junction bases: 5. Time point in this sample: longitudinal time-point 3. The clonotype comes from a female donor with HTLV-1-associated myelopathy (HAM/TSP). Material: PBMCs. The gene calls are TRBV4-2 and TRBJ2-1; 8 bases fit TRBD2. The CDR3 sequence: CASSQGGSGGSYNEQFF. The CDR3 nucleotides are TGTGCCAGCAGCCAAGGAGGCAGCGGGGGCTCCTACAATGAGCAGTTCTTC.